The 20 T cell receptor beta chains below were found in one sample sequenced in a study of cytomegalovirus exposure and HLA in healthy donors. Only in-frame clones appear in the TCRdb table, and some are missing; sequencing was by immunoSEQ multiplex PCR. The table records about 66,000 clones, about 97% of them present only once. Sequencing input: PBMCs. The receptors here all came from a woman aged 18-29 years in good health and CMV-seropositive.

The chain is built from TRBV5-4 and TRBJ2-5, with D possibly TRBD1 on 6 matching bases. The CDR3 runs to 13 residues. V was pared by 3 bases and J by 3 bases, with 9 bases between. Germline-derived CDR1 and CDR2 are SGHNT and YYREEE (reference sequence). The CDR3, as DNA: TGTGCCAGCAGCTACAGGGTTGAAGAGACCCAGTACTTC. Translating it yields CASSYRVEETQYF.

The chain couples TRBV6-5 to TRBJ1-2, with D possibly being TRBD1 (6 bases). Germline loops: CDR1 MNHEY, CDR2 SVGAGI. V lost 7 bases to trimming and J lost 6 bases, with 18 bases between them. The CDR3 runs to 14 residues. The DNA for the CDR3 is TGTGCCAGCACTGAGGCGGGCAGGGGCGATGGCTACACCTTC. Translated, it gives CASTEAGRGDGYTF.

The CDR3 reads CASRSGAAPLSEQYF. The CDR3 DNA is TGTGCCAGCAGGTCAGGGGCTGCCCCCCTTTCCGAGCAGTACTTC. This chain uses TRBV6-5 with TRBJ2-7; D is possibly TRBD1 (6 bases). This CDR3 contains 15 residues. The V and J ends lost 6 bases and 6 bases respectively, with 21 bases between them. Germline CDR1 is MNHEY and CDR2 is SVGAGI.

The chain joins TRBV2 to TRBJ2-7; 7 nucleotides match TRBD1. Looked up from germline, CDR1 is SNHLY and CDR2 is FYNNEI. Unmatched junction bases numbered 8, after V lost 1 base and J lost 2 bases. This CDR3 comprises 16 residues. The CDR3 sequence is CASSEETGTTTYEQYF. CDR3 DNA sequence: TGTGCCAGCAGTGAAGAGACAGGGACAACAACCTACGAGCAGTACTTC. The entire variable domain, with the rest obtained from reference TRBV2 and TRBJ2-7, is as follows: EPEVTQTPSHQVTQMGQEVILRCVPISNHLYFYWYRQILGQKVEFLVSFYNNEISEKSEIFDDQFSVERPDGSNFTLKIRSTKLEDSAMYFCASSEETGTTTYEQYFGPGTRLTVT.

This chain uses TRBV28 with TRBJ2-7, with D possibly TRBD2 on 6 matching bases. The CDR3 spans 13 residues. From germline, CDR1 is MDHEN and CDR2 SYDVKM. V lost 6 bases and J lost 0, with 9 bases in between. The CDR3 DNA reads TGTGCCAGCAGGGGGGGTTCCTCCTACGAGCAGTACTTC. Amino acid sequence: CASRGGSSYEQYF.

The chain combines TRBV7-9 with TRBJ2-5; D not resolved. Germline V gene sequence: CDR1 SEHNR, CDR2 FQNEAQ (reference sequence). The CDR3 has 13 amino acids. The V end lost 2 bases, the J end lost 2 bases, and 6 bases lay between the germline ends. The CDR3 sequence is CASSLLHQETQYF. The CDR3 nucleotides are TGTGCCAGCAGCTTATTACATCAAGAGACCCAGTACTTC.

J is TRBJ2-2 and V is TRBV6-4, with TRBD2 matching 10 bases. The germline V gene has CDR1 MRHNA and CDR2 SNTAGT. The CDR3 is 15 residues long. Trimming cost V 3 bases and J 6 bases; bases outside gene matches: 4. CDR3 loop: CASSELAGESGELFF. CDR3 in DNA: TGTGCCAGCAGTGAGCTAGCGGGAGAGTCCGGGGAGCTGTTTTTT.

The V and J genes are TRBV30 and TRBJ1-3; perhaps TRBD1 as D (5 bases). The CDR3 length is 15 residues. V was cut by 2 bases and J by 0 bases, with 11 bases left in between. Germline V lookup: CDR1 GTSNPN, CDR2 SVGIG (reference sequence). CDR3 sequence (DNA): TGTGCCTGGAGTCAGGACGGACACTCTGGAAACACCATATATTTT. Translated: CAWSQDGHSGNTIYF.

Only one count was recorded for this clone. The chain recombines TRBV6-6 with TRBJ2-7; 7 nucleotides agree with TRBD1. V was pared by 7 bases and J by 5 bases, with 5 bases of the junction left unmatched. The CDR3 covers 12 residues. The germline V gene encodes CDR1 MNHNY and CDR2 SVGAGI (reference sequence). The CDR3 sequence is CASKGASDEQYF. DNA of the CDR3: TGTGCCAGCAAGGGGGCCTCGGACGAGCAGTACTTC.

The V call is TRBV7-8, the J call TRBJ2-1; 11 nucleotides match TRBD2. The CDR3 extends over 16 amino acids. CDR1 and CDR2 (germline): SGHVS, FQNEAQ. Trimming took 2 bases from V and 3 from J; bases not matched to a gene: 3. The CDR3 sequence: CASSLLLAGDYNEQFF. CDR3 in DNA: TGTGCCAGCAGCTTATTACTAGCGGGAGACTACAATGAGCAGTTCTTC.

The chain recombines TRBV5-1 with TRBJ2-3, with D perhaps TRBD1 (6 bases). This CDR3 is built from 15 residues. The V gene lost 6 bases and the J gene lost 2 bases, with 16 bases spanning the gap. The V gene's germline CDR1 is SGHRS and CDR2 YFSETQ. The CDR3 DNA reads TGCGCCAGCATTGTGGGGGCCTCCCCCACAGATACGCAGTATTTT. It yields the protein CASIVGASPTDTQYF.

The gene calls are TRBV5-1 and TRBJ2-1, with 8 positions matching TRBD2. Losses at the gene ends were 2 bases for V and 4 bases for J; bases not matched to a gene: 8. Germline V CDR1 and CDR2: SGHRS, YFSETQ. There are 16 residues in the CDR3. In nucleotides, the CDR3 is TGCGCCAGCAGCTTTCAAGCGGGAGTTAGATACAATGAGCAGTTCTTC. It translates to CASSFQAGVRYNEQFF.

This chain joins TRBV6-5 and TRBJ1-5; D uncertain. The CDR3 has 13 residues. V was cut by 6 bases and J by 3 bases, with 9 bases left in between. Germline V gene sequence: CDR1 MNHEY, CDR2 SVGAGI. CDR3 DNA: TGTGCCAGCAGCCGAGGATACAATCAGCCCCAGCATTTT. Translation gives CASSRGYNQPQHF.

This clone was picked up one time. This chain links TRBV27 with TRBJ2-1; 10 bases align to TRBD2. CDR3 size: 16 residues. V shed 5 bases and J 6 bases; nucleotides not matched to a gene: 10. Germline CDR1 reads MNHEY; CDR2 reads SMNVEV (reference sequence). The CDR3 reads CASSISGRPAPNEQFF. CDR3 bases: TGTGCCAGCAGTATTAGCGGGAGGCCCGCTCCCAATGAGCAGTTCTTC.

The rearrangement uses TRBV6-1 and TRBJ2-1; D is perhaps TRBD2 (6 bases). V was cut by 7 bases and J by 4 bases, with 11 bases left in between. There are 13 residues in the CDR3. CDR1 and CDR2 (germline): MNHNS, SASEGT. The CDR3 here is CASIREAYNEQFF. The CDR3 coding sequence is TGTGCCAGCATAAGGGAGGCATACAATGAGCAGTTCTTC.

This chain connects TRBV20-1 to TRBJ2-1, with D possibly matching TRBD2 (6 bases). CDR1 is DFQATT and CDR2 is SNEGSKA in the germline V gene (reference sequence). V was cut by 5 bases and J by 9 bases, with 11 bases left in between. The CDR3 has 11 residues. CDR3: CSAEDGSEQFF. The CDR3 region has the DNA TGCAGTGCTGAGGACGGGAGTGAGCAGTTCTTC.

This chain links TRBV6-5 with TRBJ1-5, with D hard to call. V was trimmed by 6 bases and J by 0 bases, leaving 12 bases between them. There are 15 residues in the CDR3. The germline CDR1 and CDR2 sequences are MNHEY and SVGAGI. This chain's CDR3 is CASRIDIYSNQPQHF. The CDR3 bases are TGTGCCAGCAGGATCGATATCTATAGCAATCAGCCCCAGCATTTT.

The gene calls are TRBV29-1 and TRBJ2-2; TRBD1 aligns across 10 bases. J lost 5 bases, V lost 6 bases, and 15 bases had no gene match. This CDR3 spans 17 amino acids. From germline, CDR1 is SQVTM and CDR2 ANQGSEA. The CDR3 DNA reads TGCAGCGTCGCGGGTGACAGGGGGCTACCCGGTACCGGGGAGCTGTTTTTT. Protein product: CSVAGDRGLPGTGELFF.

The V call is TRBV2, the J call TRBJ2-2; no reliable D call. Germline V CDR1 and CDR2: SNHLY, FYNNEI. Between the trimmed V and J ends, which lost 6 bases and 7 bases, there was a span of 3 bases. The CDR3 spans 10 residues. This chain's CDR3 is CASRSGELFF. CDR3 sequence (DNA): TGTGCCAGCAGGAGCGGGGAGCTGTTTTTT. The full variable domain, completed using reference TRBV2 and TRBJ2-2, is EPEVTQTPSHQVTQMGQEVILRCVPISNHLYFYWYRQILGQKVEFLVSFYNNEISEKSEIFDDQFSVERPDGSNFTLKIRSTKLEDSAMYFCASRSGELFFGEGSRLTVL.

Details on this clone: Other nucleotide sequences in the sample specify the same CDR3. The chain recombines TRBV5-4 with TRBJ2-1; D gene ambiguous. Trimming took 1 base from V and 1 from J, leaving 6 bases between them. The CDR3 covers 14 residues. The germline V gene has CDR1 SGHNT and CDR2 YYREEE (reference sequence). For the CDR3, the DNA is TGTGCCAGCAGCTTGTCGGGTTCCTACAATGAGCAGTTCTTC. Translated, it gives CASSLSGSYNEQFF.